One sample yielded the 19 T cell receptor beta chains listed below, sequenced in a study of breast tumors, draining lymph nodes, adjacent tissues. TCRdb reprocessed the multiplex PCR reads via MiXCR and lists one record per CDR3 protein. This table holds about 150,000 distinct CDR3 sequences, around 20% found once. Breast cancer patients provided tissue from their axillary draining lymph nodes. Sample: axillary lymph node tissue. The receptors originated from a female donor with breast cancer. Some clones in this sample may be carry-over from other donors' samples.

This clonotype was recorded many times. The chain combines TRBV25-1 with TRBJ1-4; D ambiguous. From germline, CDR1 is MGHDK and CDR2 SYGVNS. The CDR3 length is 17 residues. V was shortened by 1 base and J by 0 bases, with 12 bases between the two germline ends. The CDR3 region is CASSEWGKDSTNEKLFF. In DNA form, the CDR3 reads TGTGCCAGCAGTGAATGGGGAAAGGATTCAACTAATGAAAAACTGTTTTTT. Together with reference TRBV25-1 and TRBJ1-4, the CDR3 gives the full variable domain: EADIYQTPRYLVIGTGKKITLECSQTMGHDKMYWYQQDPGMELHLIHYSYGVNSTEKGDLSSESTVSRIRTEHFPLTLESARPSHTSQYLCASSEWGKDSTNEKLFFGSGTQLSVL.

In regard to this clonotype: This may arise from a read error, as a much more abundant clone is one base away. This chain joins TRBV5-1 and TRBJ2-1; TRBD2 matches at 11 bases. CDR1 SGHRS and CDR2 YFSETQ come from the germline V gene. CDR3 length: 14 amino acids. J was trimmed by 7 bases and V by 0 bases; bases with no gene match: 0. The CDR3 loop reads CASSLASGGNEQFF. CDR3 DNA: TGCGCCAGCAGCTTGGCTAGCGGGGGGAATGAGCAGTTCTTC.

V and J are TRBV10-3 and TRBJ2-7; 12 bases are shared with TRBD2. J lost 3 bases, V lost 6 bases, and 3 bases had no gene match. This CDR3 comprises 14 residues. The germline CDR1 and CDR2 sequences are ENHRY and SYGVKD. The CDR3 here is CAIRRGLAGYEQYF. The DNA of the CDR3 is TGTGCCATCAGGAGGGGACTAGCGGGCTACGAGCAGTACTTC.

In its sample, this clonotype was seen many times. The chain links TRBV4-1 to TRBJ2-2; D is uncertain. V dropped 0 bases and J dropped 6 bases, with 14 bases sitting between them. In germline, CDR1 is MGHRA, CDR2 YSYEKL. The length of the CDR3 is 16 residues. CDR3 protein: CASSQDSALLAGELFF. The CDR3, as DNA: TGCGCCAGCAGCCAAGATTCTGCGCTGCTGGCCGGGGAGCTGTTTTTT.

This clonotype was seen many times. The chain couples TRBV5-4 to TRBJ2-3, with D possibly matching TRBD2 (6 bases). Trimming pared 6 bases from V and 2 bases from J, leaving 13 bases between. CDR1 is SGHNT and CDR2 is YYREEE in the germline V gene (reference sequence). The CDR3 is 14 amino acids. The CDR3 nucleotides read TGTGCCAGCAAAAAGGAGGGTTCCACAGATACGCAGTATTTT. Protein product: CASKKEGSTDTQYF.

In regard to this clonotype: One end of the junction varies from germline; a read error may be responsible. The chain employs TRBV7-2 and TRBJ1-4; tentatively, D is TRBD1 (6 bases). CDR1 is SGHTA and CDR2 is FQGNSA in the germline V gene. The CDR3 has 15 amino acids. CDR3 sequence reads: CASSLGGRTNEKLLF. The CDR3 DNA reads TGTGCCAGCAGCTTAGGGGGGCGGACTAATGAAAAGCTGCTTTTT.

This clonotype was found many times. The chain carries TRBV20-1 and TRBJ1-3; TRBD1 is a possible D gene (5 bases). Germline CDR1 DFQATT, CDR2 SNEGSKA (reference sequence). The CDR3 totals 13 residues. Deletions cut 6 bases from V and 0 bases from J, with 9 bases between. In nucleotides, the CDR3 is TGCAGTGCCCTACAGGACTCTGGAAACACCATATATTTT. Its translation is CSALQDSGNTIYF.

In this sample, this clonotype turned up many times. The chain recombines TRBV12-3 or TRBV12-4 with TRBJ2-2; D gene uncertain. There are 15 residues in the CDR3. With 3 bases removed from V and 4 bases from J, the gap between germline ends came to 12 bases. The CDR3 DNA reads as TGTGCCAGCAGTTTCTCCGACTGGAGCACCGGGGAGCTGTTTTTT. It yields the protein CASSFSDWSTGELFF.

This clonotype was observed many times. CDR3 in amino acids: CASSQGRQDHSYEQYF. CDR3 bases: TGTGCCAGCAGCCAAGGGCGTCAGGACCACTCCTACGAGCAGTACTTC. This chain uses TRBV11-2 with TRBJ2-7; the D is unclear. The CDR3 runs to 16 residues. The germline V and J ends were trimmed by 5 bases and 0 bases, with 17 bases remaining between them. CDR1 is SGHAT and CDR2 is FQNNGV in the germline V gene.

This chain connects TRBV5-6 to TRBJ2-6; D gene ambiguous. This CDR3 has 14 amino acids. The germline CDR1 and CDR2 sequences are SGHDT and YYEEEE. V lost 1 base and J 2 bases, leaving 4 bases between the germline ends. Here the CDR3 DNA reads TGTGCCAGCAGCTTGCCGGCTGGGGCCAACGTCCTGACTTTC. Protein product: CASSLPAGANVLTF.

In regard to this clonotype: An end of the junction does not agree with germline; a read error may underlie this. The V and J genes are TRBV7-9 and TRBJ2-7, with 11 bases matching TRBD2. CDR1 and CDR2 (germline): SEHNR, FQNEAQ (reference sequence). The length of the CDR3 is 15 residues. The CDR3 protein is CASSLGTSGVYEQYF. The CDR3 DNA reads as TGTGCCAGCAGTTTAGGGACTAGCGGTGTGTACGAGCAGTACTTC.

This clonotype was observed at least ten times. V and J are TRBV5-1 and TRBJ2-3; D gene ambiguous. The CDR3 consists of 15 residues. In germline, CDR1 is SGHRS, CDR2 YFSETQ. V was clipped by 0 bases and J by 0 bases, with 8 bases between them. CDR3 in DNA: TGCGCCAGCAGCTTGGGAAGCCCTAGCACAGATACGCAGTATTTT. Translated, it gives CASSLGSPSTDTQYF. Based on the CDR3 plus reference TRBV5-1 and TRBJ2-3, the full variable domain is KAGVTQTPRYLIKTRGQQVTLSCSPISGHRSVSWYQQTPGQGLQFLFEYFSETQRNKGNFPGRFSGRQFSNSRSEMNVSTLELGDSALYLCASSLGSPSTDTQYFGPGTRLTVL.

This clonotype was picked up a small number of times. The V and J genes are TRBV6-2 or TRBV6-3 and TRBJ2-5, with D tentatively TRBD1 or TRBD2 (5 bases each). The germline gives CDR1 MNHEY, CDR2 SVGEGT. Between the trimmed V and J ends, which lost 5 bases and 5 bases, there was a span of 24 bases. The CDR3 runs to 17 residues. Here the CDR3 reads CASSKQVPGEFRETQYF. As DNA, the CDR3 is TGTGCCAGCAGTAAACAGGTTCCCGGGGAGTTTCGGGAGACCCAGTACTTC.

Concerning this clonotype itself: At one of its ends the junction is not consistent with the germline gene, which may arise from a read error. The CDR3 reads CVSSQLFNEQFF. CDR3 nucleotide sequence: TGTGTCAGTAGTCAGTTATTCAATGAGCAGTTCTTC. The gene calls are TRBV19 and TRBJ2-1, with no clear D. The CDR3 runs 12 residues. The germline V gene encodes CDR1 LNHDA and CDR2 SQIVND (reference sequence).

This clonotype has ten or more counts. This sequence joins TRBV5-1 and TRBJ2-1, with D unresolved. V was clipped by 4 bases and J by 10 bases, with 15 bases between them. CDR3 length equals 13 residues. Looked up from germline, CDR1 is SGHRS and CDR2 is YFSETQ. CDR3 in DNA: TGCGCCAGCAGCGACCAGCCCACAACGGAGCAGTTCTTC. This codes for CASSDQPTTEQFF.

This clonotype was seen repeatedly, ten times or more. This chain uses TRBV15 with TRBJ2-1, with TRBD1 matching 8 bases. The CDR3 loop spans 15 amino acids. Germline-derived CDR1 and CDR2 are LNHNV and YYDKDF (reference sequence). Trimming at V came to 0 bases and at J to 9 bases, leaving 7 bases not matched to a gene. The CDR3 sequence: CATSRDPQGAAEQFF. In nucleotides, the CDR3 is TGTGCCACCAGCAGAGATCCCCAGGGGGCGGCTGAGCAGTTCTTC. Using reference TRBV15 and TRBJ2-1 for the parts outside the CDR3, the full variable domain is DAMVIQNPRYQVTQFGKPVTLSCSQTLNHNVMYWYQQKSSQAPKLLFHYYDKDFNNEADTPDNFQSRRPNTSFCFLDIRSPGLGDTAMYLCATSRDPQGAAEQFFGPGTRLTVL.

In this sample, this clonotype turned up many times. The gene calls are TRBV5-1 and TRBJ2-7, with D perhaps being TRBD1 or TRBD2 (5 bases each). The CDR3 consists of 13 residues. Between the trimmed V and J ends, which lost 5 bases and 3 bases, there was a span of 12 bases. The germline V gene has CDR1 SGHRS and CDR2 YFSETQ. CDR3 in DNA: TGCGCCAGCAGTTTCGGGACGGGCTACGAGCAGTACTTC. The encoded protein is CASSFGTGYEQYF. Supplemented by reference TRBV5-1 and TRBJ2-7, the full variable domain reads KAGVTQTPRYLIKTRGQQVTLSCSPISGHRSVSWYQQTPGQGLQFLFEYFSETQRNKGNFPGRFSGRQFSNSRSEMNVSTLELGDSALYLCASSFGTGYEQYFGPGTRLTVT.

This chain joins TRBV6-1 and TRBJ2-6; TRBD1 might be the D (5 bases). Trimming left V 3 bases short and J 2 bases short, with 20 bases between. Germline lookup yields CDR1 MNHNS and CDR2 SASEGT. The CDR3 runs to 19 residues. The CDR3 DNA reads TGTGCCAGCAGTGAGAGTCTAGGTTGGGGCCCCGCTGGGGCCAACGTCCTGACTTTC. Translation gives CASSESLGWGPAGANVLTF.

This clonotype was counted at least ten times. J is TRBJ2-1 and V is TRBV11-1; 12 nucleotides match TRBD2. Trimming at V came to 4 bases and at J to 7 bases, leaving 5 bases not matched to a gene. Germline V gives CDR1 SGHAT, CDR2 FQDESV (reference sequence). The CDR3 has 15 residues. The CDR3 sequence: CASSWTSGKGNEQFF. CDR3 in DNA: TGTGCCAGCAGCTGGACTAGCGGGAAGGGGAATGAGCAGTTCTTC.